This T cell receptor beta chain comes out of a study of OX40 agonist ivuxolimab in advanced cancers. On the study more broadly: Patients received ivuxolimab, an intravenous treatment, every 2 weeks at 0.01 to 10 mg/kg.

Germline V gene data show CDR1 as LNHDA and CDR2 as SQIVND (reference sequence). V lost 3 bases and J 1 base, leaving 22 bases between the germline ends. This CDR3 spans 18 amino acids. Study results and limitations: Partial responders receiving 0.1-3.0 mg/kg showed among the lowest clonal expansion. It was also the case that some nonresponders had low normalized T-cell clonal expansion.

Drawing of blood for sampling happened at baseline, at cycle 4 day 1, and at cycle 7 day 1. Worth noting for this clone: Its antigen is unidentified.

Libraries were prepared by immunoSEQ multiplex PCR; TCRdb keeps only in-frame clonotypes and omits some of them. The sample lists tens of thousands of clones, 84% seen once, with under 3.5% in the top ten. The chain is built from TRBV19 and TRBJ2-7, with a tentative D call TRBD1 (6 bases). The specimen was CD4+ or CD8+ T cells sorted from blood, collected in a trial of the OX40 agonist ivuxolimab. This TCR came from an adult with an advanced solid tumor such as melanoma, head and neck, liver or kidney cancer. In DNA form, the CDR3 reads TGTGCCAGTAGTATGGCCAGGGGTCTGGGACGGGAATCCTACGAGCAGTACTTC. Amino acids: CASSMARGLGRESYEQYF.